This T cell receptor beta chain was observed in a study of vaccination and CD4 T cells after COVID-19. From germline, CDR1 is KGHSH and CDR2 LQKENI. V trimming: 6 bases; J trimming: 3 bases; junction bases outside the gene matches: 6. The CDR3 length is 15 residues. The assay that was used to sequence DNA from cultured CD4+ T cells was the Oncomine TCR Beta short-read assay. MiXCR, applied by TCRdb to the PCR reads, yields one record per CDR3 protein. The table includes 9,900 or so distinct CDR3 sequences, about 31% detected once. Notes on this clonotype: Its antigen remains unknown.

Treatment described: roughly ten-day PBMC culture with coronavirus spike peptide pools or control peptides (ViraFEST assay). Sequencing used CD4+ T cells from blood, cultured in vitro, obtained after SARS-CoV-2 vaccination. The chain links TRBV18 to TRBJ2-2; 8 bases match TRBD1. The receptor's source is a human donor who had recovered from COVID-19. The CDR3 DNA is TGTGCCAGCTCGCCCGGGACAGGCGACACCGGGGAGCTGTTTTTT. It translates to CASSPGTGDTGELFF.